This T cell receptor beta chain was captured in a study of post-analysis software for immune sequencing data. Unique-molecular-identifier-tagged TCR beta cDNA libraries were used. MiXCR was run by TCRdb on the PCR reads, yielding one entry per CDR3 protein. Of about 540,000 distinct CDR3 sequences detected, around 34% appear once; the ten largest clones hold 6%. The CDR3 runs 14 residues. Trimming took 0 bases from V and 4 from J, leaving 9 bases between them. Germline-derived CDR1 and CDR2 are LGHDT and YNNKEL (reference sequence). Note on this clonotype: Its antigen is unknown.

Findings and limits, study-wide: Compared with controls, patients had more of five TRBV segments, including TRBV5-6, TRBV5-1 and TRBV20-1.

This sequence originates from a girl aged 2-17 years with multiple sclerosis. The genes are TRBV3-1 and TRBJ1-2, with D unclear. The source material was blood. CDR3 nucleotides: TGTGCCAGCAGCCAAGAGGAGGCGGGCTATGGCTACACCTTC. Its protein is CASSQEEAGYGYTF.